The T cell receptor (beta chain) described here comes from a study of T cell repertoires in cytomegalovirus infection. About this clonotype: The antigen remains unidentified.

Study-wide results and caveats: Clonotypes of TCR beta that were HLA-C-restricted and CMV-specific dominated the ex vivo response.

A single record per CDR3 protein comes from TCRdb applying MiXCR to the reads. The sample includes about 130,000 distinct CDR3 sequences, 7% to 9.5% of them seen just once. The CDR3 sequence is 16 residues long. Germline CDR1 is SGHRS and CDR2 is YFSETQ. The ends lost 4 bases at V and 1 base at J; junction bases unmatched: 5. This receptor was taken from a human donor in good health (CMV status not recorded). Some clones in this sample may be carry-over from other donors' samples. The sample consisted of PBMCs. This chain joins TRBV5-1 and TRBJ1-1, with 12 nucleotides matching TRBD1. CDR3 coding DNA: TGCGCCAGCAGCAAGGGGACAGGGGGCCCGAACACTGAAGCTTTCTTT. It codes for CASSKGTGGPNTEAFF.